This is a list of T cell receptor beta chains from one sample in a study of cytomegalovirus exposure and HLA in healthy donors. The assay was immunoSEQ multiplex PCR, and TCRdb's table has in-frame clones only and misses some. The table records approximately 190,000 clones, over 80% of them present only once. Sequenced: PBMCs. Receptors originate from a man aged 35 to 55 in good health and CMV-seropositive. CDR3s include the opening cysteine and the closing phenylalanine or tryptophan. A D gene is named only where the DNA matches it firmly. A row's size may be missing; if present it is once, few, many or a size class.

V: TRBV10-3; D: TRBD1; size: once; J: TRBJ2-1; DNA: TGTGCCATCAAAAAACAGGGGGCGGCATACAATGAGCAGTTCTTC; CDR3: CAIKKQGAAYNEQFF
V: TRBV7-2; D: .; size: .; J: TRBJ1-2; DNA: TGTGCCAGCAGCTTAGCGCCCGCAGGGCAGGGCTACACCTTC; CDR3: CASSLAPAGQGYTF
V: TRBV5-6; D: .; size: .; J: TRBJ2-5; DNA: TGTGCCAGCAGCTTGGGACAGCAAGAGACCCAGTACTTC; CDR3: CASSLGQQETQYF
V: TRBV7-2; D: TRBD1; size: .; J: TRBJ2-5; DNA: TGTGCCAGCAGGCCCACAGGGGGGGAGACCCAGTACTTC; CDR3: CASRPTGGETQYF
V: TRBV19; D: .; size: .; J: TRBJ1-6; DNA: TGTGCCAGTAGTTACAGCCAATCACCCCTCCACTTT; CDR3: CASSYSQSPLHF
V: TRBV5-4; D: TRBD1; size: .; J: TRBJ2-5; DNA: TGTGCCAGCAGCTCGGGACAGGGTGAGACCCAGTACTTC; CDR3: CASSSGQGETQYF
V: TRBV7-2; D: .; size: .; J: TRBJ2-7; DNA: TGTGCCAGCAGCTTAGTCCCAGGTATCTACGAGCAGTACTTC; CDR3: CASSLVPGIYEQYF
V: TRBV6-6; D: TRBD2; size: .; J: TRBJ2-1; DNA: TGTGCCAGCAGCCCTCCCGGGGTAGCGGGCCCCAATGAGCAGTTCTTC; CDR3: CASSPPGVAGPNEQFF
V: TRBV27; D: TRBD1; size: few; J: TRBJ2-1; DNA: TGTGCCAGCAGTTTGAGGACAGGGAACTACAATGAGCAGTTCTTC; CDR3: CASSLRTGNYNEQFF
V: TRBV7-2; D: .; size: few; J: TRBJ1-2; DNA: TGTGCCAGCAGCTTAGCAGGGACAGGCTACACCTTC; CDR3: CASSLAGTGYTF
V: TRBV6-6; D: .; size: once; J: TRBJ1-2; DNA: TGTGCCAGCAACCTCGGGAGGGGTATCAATGGCTACACCTTC; CDR3: CASNLGRGINGYTF
V: TRBV28; D: .; size: .; J: TRBJ2-5; DNA: TGTGCCAGCAGTTTTGGGTCCGAGGGACTCCAAGAGACCCAGTACTTC; CDR3: CASSFGSEGLQETQYF
V: TRBV28; D: TRBD2; size: .; J: TRBJ2-1; DNA: TGTGCCAGCGACGACTCTAGCGGGGGGGGACGACCCCCCTACAATGAGCAGTTCTTC; CDR3: CASDDSSGGGRPPYNEQFF